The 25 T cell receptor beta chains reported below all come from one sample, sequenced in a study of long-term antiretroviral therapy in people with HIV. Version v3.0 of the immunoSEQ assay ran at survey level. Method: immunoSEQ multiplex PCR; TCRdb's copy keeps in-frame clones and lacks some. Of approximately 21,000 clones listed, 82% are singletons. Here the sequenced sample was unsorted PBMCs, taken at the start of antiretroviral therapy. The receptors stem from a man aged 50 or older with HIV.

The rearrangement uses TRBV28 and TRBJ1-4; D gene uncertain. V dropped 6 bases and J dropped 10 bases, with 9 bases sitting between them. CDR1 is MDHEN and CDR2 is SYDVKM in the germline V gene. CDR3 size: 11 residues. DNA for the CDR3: TGTGCCAGCAGGGAGCTTGGAAAACTGTTTTTT. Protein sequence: CASRELGKLFF.

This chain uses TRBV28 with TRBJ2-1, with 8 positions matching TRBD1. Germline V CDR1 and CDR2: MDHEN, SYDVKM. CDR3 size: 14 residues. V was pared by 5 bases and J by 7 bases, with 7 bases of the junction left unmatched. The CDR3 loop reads CASSNLQGDNEQFF. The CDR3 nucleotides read TGTGCCAGCAGTAATTTACAGGGGGATAATGAGCAGTTCTTC.

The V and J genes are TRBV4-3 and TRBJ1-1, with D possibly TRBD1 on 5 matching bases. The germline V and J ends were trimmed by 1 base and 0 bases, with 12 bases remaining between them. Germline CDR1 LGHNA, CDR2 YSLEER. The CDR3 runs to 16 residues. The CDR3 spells CASSQGIQGMNTEAFF. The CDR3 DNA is TGCGCCAGCAGCCAAGGGATCCAGGGTATGAACACTGAAGCTTTCTTT.

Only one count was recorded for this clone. CDR3 bases: TGTGCCAGCGCCACAGGGCCCCAAGAGACCCAGTACTTC. It codes for CASATGPQETQYF. J is TRBJ2-5 and V is TRBV9; the D gene is possibly TRBD1 (6 bases). The germline V and J ends were trimmed by 7 bases and 1 base, with 11 bases remaining between them. The length of the CDR3 is 13 residues. The V gene's germline CDR1 is SGDLS and CDR2 YYNGEE.

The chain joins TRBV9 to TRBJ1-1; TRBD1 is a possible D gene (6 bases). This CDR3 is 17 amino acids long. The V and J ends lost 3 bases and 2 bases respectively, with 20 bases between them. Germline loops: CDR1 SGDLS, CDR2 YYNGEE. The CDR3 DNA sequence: TGTGCCAGCAGCGCCGATACAGGGAGAAGACCTAACACTGAAGCTTTCTTT. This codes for CASSADTGRRPNTEAFF.

The chain's CDR3 is CSADRSDYGYTF. CDR3 DNA sequence: TGCAGCGCCGATCGGAGTGACTATGGCTACACCTTC. V is TRBV29-1 and J is TRBJ1-2; D remains unclear. V shed 7 bases and J shed 3 bases, with 12 bases lying between them. This CDR3 is built from 12 residues. CDR1 is SQVTM and CDR2 is ANQGSEA in the germline V gene.

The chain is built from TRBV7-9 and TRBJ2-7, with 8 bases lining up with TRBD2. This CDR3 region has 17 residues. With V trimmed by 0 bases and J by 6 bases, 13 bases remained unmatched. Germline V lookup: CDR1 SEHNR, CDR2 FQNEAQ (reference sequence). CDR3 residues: CASSLALLGRGAGEQYF. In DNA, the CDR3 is TGTGCCAGCAGCTTAGCCCTCCTGGGGCGGGGGGCTGGCGAGCAGTACTTC.

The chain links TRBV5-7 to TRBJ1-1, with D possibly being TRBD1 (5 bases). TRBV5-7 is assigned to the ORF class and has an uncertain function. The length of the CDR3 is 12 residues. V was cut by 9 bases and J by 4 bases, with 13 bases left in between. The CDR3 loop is CANLRGPTEAFF. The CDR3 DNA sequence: TGTGCCAACTTGCGGGGACCCACTGAAGCTTTCTTT.

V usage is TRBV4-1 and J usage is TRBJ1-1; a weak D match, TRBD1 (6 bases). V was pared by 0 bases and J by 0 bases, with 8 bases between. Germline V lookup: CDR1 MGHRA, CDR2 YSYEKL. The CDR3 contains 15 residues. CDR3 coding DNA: TGCGCCAGCAGCCAAGAAGAGGGGGTGAACACTGAAGCTTTCTTT. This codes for CASSQEEGVNTEAFF.

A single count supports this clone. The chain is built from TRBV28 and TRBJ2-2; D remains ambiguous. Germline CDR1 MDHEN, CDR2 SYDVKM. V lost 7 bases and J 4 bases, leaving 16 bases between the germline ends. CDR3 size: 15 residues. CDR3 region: CASIQRRVLTGELFF. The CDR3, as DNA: TGTGCCAGCATTCAACGACGCGTTCTCACCGGGGAGCTGTTTTTT.

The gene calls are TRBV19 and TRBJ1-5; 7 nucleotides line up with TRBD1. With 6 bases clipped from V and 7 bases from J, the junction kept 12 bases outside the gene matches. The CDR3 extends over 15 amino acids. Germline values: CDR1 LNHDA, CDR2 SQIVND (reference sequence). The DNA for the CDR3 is TGTGCCAGTAGCATAACAGGGGCGGTAGGGCAGCCCCAGCATTTT. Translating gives CASSITGAVGQPQHF.

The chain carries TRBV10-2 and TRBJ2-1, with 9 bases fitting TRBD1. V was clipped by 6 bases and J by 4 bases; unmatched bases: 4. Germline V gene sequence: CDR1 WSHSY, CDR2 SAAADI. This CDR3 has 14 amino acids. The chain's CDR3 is CASSPGTGYNEQFF. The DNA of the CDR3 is TGCGCCAGCAGCCCCGGGACAGGGTACAATGAGCAGTTCTTC.

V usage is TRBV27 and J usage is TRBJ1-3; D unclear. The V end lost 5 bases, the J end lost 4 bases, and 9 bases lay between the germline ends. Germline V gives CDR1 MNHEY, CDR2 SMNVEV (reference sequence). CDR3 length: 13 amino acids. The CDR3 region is CASSAYEGNTIYF. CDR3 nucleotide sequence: TGTGCCAGCAGTGCCTACGAGGGAAACACCATATATTTT.

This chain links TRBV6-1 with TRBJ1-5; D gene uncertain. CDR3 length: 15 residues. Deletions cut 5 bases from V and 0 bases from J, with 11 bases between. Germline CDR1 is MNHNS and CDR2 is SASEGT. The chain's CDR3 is CASSFEAASNQPQHF. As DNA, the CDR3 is TGTGCCAGCAGTTTTGAGGCGGCTAGCAATCAGCCCCAGCATTTT.

CDR3 sequence (DNA): TGTGCCAGCAGTTATCAGGGACTAGTAGTCGAGCAGTACTTC. It codes for CASSYQGLVVEQYF. This chain uses TRBV6-6 with TRBJ2-7, with TRBD2 matching 8 bases. With 3 bases clipped from V and 6 bases from J, the junction kept 7 bases outside the gene matches. The length of the CDR3 is 14 residues. Germline CDR1 reads MNHNY; CDR2 reads SVGAGI (reference sequence).

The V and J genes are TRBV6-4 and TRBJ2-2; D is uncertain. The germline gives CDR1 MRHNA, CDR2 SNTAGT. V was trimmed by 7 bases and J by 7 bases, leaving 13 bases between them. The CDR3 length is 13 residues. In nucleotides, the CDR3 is TGTGCCAGCAAAGGTAGTTTCAGCGGGGAGCTGTTTTTT. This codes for CASKGSFSGELFF.

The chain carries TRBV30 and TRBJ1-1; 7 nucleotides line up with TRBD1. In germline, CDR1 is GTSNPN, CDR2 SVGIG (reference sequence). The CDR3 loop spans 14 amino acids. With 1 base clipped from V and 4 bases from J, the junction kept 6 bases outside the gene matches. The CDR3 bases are TGTGCCTGGAGTGCCCTGACAGGGAGCACTGAAGCTTTCTTT. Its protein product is CAWSALTGSTEAFF.

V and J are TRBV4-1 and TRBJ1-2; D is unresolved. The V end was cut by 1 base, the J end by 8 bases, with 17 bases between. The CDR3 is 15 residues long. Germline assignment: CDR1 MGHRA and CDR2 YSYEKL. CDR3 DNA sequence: TGCGCCAGCAGCCAAGGCCCTGACTTTGTTCTGGGCTACACCTTC. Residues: CASSQGPDFVLGYTF.

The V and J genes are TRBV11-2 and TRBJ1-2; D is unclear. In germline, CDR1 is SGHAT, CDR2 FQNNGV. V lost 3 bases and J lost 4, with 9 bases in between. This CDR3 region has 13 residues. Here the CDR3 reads CASSFLESYGYTF. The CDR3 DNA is TGTGCCAGCAGCTTCTTGGAGTCCTATGGCTACACCTTC.

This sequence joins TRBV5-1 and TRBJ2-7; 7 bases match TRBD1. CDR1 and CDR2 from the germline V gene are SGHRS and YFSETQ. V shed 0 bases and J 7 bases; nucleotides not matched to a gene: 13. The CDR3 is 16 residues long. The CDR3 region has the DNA TGCGCCAGCAGCTTGGCCCGACAGGGACCCCATCAAGAGCAGTACTTC. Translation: CASSLARQGPHQEQYF.

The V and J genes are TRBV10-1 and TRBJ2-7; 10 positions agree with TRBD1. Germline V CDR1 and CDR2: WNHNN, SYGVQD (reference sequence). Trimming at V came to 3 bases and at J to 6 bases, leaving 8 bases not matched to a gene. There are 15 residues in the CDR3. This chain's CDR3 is CASSDDRGPFREQYF. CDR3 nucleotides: TGCGCCAGCAGTGACGACAGGGGGCCTTTCCGCGAGCAGTACTTC.

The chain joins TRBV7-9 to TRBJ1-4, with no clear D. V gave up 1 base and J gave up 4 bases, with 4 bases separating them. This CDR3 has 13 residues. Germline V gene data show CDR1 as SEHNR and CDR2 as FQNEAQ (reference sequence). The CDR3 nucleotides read TGTGCCAGCAGCTTAGGGGTTAATGAAAAACTGTTTTTT. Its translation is CASSLGVNEKLFF.

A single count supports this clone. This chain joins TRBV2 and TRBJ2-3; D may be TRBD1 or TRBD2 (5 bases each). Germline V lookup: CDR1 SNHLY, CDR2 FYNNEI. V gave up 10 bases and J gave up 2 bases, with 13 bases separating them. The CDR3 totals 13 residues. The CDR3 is CAIVVGPTDTQYF. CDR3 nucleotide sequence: TGTGCCATCGTGGTGGGACCCACAGATACGCAGTATTTT.

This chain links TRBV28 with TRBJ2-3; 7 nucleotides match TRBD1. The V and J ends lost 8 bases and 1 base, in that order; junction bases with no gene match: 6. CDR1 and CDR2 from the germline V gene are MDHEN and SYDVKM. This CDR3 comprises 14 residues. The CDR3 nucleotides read TGTGCCAGCTACCGGGACAGACGCACAGATACGCAGTATTTT. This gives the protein CASYRDRRTDTQYF.

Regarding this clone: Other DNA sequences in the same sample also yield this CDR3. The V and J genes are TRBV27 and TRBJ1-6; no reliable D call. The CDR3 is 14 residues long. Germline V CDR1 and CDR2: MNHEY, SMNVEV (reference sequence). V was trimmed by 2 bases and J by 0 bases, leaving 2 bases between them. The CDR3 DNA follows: TGTGCCAGCAGTTTACTCTCCTATAATTCACCCCTCCACTTT. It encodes CASSLLSYNSPLHF.